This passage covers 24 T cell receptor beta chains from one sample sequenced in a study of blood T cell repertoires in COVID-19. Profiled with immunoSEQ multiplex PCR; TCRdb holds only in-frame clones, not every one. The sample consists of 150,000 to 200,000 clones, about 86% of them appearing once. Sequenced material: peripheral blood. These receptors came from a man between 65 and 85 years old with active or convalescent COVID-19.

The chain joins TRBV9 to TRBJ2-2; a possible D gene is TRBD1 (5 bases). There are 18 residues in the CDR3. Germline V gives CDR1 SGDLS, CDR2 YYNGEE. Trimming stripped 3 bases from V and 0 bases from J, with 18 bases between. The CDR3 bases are TGTGCCAGCAGCGAGGCCCTACTGACAGCCGCGAACACCGGGGAGCTGTTTTTT. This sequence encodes CASSEALLTAANTGELFF.

The CDR3 DNA is TGTGCCAGCAGCTTGGCGATCGGTCCCACCTACGAGCAGTACTTC. Encoded protein: CASSLAIGPTYEQYF. The chain uses TRBV5-6 and TRBJ2-7; D gene ambiguous. CDR3 length: 15 residues. Germline loops: CDR1 SGHDT, CDR2 YYEEEE. Trimming left V 0 bases short and J 2 bases short, with 12 bases between.

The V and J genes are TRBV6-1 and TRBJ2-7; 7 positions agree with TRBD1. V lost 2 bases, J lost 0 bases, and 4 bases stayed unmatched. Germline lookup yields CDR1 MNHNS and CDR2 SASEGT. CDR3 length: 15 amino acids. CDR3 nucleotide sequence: TGTGCCAGCAGTGAAACAGGGGAATCCTCCTACGAGCAGTACTTC. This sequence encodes CASSETGESSYEQYF.

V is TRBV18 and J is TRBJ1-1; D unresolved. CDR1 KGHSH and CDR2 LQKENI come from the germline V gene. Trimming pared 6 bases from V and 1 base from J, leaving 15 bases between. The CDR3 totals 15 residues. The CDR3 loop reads CASSRDQRPNTEAFF. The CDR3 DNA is TGTGCCAGCTCGCGGGATCAGAGACCGAACACTGAAGCTTTCTTT.

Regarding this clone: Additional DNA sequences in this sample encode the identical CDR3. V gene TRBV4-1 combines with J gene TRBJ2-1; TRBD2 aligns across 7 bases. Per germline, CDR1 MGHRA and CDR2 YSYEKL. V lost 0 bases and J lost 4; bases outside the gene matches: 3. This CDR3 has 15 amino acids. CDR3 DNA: TGCGCCAGCAGCCAAGATCCCGGGGGGTACAATGAGCAGTTCTTC. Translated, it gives CASSQDPGGYNEQFF.

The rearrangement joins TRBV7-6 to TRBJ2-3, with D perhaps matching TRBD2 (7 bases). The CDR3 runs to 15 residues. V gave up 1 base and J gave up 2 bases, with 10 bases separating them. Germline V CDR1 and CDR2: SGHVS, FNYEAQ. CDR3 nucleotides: TGTGCCAGCAGCTTAGGGGGGGGGCTCACAGATACGCAGTATTTT. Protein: CASSLGGGLTDTQYF.

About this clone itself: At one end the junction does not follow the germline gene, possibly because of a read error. CDR3: CPSSISDRGLTNEKLFF. As DNA, the CDR3 is TGTCCCAGTAGTATCTCGGACAGGGGGCTAACTAATGAAAAACTGTTTTTT. The chain links TRBV19 to TRBJ1-4; TRBD1 aligns across 11 bases. The CDR3 runs 17 residues. In germline, CDR1 is LNHDA, CDR2 SQIVND (reference sequence).

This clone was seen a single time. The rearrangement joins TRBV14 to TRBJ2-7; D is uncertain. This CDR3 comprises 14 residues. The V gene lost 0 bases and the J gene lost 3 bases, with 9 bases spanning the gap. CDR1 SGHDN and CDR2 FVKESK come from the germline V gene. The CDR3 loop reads CASSQDSRSYEQYF. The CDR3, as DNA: TGTGCCAGCAGCCAAGACAGTCGAAGCTACGAGCAGTACTTC.

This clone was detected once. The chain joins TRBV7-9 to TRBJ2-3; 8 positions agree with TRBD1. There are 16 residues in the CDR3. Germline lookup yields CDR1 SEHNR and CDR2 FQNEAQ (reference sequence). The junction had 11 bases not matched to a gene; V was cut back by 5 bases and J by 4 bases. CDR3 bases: TGTGCCAGCAGCAAAGGGGCCAGGGGGCGGGCAGATACGCAGTATTTT. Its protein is CASSKGARGRADTQYF. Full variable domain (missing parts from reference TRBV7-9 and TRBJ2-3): DTGVSQNPRHKITKRGQNVTFRCDPISEHNRLYWYRQTLGQGPEFLTYFQNEAQLEKSRLLSDRFSAERPKGSFSTLEIQRTEQGDSAMYLCASSKGARGRADTQYFGPGTRLTVL.

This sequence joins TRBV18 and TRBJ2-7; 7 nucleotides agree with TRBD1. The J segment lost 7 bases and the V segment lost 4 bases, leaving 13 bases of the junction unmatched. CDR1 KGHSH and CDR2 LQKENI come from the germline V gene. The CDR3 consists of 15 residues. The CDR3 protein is CASSRQRDSPEEQYF. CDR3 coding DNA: TGTGCCAGCTCACGACAACGGGACAGCCCGGAAGAGCAGTACTTC.

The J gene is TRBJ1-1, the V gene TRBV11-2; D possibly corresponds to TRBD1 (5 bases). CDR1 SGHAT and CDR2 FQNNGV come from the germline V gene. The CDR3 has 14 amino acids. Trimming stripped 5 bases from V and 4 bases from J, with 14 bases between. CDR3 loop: CASSRQPGGTEAFF. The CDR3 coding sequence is TGTGCCAGCAGCCGGCAACCGGGGGGCACTGAAGCTTTCTTT.

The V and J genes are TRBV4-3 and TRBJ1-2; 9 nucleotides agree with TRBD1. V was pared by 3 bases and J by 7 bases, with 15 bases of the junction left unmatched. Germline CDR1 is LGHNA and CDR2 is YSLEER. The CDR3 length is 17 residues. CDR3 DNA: TGCGCCAGCAGCCAGGATACCGGGACAGGGTTTGGCGTTGGCTACACCTTC. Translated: CASSQDTGTGFGVGYTF.

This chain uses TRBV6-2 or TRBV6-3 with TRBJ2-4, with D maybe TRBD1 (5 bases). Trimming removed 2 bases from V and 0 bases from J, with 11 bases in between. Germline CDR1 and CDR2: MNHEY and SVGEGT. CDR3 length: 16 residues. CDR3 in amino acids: CASSYVDRLAKNIQYF. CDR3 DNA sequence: TGTGCCAGCAGTTACGTTGACAGACTAGCCAAAAACATTCAGTACTTC.

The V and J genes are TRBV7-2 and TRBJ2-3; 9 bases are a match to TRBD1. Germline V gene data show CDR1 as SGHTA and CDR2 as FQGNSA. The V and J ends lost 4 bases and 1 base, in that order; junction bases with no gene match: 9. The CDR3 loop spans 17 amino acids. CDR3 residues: CASSSPGQGQGTDTQYF. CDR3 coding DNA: TGTGCCAGCAGCTCACCGGGACAGGGCCAGGGCACAGATACGCAGTATTTT.

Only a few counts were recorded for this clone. CDR3 residues: CASSPYSNYGYTF. The CDR3 coding sequence is TGTGCCAGCAGCCCTTACTCTAACTATGGCTACACCTTC. The chain recombines TRBV27 with TRBJ1-2, with unresolved D. This CDR3 region has 13 residues. Trimming stripped 6 bases from V and 0 bases from J, with 8 bases between. The germline CDR1 and CDR2 sequences are MNHEY and SMNVEV (reference sequence).

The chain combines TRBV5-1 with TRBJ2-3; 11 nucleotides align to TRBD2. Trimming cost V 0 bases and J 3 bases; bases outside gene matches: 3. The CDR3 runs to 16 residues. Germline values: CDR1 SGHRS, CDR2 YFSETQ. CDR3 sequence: CASSLGGTSGTDTQYF. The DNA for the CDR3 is TGCGCCAGCAGCTTGGGCGGGACTAGCGGTACAGATACGCAGTATTTT.

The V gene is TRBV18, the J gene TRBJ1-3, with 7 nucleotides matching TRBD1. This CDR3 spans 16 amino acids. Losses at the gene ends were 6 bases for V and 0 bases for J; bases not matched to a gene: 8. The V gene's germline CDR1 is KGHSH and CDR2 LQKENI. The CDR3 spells CASSPRTGVSGNTIYF. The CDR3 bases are TGTGCCAGCTCCCCGCGGACAGGAGTCTCTGGAAACACCATATATTTT.

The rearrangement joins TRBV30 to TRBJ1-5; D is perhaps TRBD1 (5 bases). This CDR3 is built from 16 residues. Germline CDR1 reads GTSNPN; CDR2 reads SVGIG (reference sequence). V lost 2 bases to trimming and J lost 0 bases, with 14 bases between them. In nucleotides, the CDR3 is TGTGCCTGGAGTCCCAGGGCTCCCTATAGCAATCAGCCCCAGCATTTT. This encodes CAWSPRAPYSNQPQHF.

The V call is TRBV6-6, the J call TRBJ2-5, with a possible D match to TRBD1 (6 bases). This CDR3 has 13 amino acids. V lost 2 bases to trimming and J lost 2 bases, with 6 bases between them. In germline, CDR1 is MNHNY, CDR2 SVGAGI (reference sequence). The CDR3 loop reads CASSYGQQETQYF. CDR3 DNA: TGTGCCAGCAGTTACGGACAGCAAGAGACCCAGTACTTC.

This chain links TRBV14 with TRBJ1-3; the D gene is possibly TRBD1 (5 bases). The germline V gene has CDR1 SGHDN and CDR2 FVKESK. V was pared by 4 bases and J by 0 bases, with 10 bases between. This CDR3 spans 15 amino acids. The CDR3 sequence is CASSPTVYSGNTIYF. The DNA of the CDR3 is TGTGCCAGCAGCCCGACAGTTTACTCTGGAAACACCATATATTTT.

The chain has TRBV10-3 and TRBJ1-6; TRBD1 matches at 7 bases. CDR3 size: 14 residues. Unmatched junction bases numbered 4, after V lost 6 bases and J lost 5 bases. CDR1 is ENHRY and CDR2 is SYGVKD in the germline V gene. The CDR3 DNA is TGTGCCATCAGCGGGGACAGAGATAATTCACCCCTCCACTTT. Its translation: CAISGDRDNSPLHF.

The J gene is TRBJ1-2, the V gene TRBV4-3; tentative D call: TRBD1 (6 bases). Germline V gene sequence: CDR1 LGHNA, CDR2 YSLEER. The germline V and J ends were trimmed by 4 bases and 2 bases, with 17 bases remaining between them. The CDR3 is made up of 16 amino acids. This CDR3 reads CASSRLPPDRNYGYTF. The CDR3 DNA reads TGCGCCAGCAGCCGCCTGCCCCCGGACAGAAACTATGGCTACACCTTC.

CDR3 amino acids: CASSSRQGGQPQHF. As DNA, the CDR3 is TGTGCCAGCAGCTCTCGACAGGGTGGTCAGCCCCAGCATTTT. This rearrangement joins TRBV27 to TRBJ1-5; 7 positions agree with TRBD1. This CDR3 has 14 amino acids. Losses at the gene ends were 6 bases for V and 6 bases for J; bases not matched to a gene: 8. CDR1 is MNHEY and CDR2 is SMNVEV in the germline V gene (reference sequence).

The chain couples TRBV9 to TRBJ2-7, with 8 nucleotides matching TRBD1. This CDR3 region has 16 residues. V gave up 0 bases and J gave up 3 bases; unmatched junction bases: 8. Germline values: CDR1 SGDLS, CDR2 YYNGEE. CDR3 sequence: CASSVGQDRVIYEQYF. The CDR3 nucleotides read TGTGCCAGCAGCGTAGGGCAGGACAGGGTAATCTACGAGCAGTACTTC.